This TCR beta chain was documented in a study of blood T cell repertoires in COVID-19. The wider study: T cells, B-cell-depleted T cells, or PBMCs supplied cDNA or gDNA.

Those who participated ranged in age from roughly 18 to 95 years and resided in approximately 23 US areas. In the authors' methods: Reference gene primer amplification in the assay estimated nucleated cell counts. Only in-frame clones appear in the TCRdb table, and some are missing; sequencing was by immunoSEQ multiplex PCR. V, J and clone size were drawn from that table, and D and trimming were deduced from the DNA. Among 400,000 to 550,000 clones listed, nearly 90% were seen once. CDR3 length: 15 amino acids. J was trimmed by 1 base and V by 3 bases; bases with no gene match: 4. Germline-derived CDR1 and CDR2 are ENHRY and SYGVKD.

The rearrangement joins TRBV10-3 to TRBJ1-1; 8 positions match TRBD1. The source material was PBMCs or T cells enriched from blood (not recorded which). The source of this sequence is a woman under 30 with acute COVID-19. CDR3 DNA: TGTGCCATCAGTGACTGGACAGGGAGGAACACTGAAGCTTTCTTT. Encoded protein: CAISDWTGRNTEAFF.